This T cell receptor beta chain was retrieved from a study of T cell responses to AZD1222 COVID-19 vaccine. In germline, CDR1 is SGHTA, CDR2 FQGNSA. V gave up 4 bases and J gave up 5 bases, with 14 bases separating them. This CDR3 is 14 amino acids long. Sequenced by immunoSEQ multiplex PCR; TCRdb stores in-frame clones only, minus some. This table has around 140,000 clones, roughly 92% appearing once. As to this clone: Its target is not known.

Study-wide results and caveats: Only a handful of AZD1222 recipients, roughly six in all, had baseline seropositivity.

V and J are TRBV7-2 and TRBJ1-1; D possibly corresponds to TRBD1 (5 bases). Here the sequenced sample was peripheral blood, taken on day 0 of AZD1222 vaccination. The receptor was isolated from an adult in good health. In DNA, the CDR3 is TGTGCCAGCAGCTCCCAGGGATATGGGACTGAAGCTTTCTTT. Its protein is CASSSQGYGTEAFF.